These 27 T cell receptor beta chains came from one sample sequenced in a study of T cell repertoires in cytomegalovirus infection. These TCRs are of unknown antigen specificity. TCRdb independently ran MiXCR on the reads; one entry per CDR3 protein. The sample has approximately 590,000 distinct CDR3 sequences, approximately 40% seen once. The sequenced sample was cultured PBMCs, obtained from culture after CMV antigen stimulation. The receptors here all came from a human donor in good health (CMV status not recorded). Some clones in this sample may be carry-over from other donors' samples.

This clonotype occurred a few times. J is TRBJ2-1 and V is TRBV7-2, with 8 bases that match TRBD2. Germline lookup yields CDR1 SGHTA and CDR2 FQGNSA. V was pared by 1 base and J by 10 bases, with 6 bases of the junction left unmatched. The CDR3 length is 14 residues. The CDR3 DNA follows: TGTGCCAGCAGCTTAGACGGGGGGGCCCGGGAGCAGTTCTTC. Amino acids: CASSLDGGAREQFF.

This clonotype was detected only a few times. V and J are TRBV12-3 or TRBV12-4 and TRBJ1-3; D remains ambiguous. The CDR3 length is 11 residues. Trimming took off 3 bases at V and 8 bases at J, with 5 bases between the two ends. CDR3 residues: CASSFGYTIYF. CDR3 coding DNA: TGTGCCAGCAGTTTCGGGTACACCATATATTTT.

This clonotype was seen more than once but under ten times. V and J are TRBV7-8 and TRBJ2-1; a weak D match, TRBD2 (5 bases). The germline V gene has CDR1 SGHVS and CDR2 FQNEAQ. V dropped 5 bases and J dropped 4 bases, with 15 bases sitting between them. This CDR3 contains 15 residues. DNA of the CDR3: TGTGCCAGCAGCCTTCTAGCCCCGCGTTACAATGAGCAGTTCTTC. Translating gives CASSLLAPRYNEQFF.

The CDR3 DNA follows: TGTGCTAGTGGTCCACCAAGACTAGCGGCAAACAATGAGCAGTTCTTC. Protein sequence: CASGPPRLAANNEQFF. This chain links TRBV12-5 with TRBJ2-1, with 9 bases that match TRBD2. With V trimmed by 5 bases and J by 5 bases, 10 bases remained unmatched. This CDR3 region has 16 residues. Germline V CDR1 and CDR2: LGHNT, FRNRAP.

This clonotype was found a few times. The chain employs TRBV6-2 or TRBV6-3 and TRBJ2-1; 7 nucleotides line up with TRBD2. Germline CDR1 reads MNHEY; CDR2 reads SVGEGT. CDR3 length: 12 amino acids. The junction had 4 bases not matched to a gene; V was cut back by 7 bases and J by 7 bases. The CDR3 DNA is TGTGCCAGCACCGACGGGGGGAATGAGCAGTTCTTC. Residues: CASTDGGNEQFF.

This clonotype was found a few times. This chain uses TRBV7-2 with TRBJ2-1; 11 nucleotides line up with TRBD2. The V gene end was trimmed by 3 bases and the J gene end by 4 bases; junction bases not matched to a gene: 5. The germline CDR1 and CDR2 sequences are SGHTA and FQGNSA. The CDR3 totals 16 residues. In DNA, the CDR3 is TGTGCCAGCAGCTTCATACCTAGCGGGGGGTACAATGAGCAGTTCTTC. This translates into CASSFIPSGGYNEQFF.

With regard to this clonotype: A much larger clone sits a single nucleotide away, making a read error possible. This sequence joins TRBV7-2 and TRBJ1-5; 9 bases line up with TRBD1. The CDR3 totals 14 residues. The germline CDR1 and CDR2 sequences are SGHTA and FQGNSA. The CDR3 sequence: CAGSSQGAGQPQHF. CDR3 in DNA: TGTGCCGGCAGTTCACAGGGGGCAGGGCAGCCCCAGCATTTT.

V is TRBV7-3 and J is TRBJ1-5, with D unclear. The V and J ends lost 4 bases and 6 bases respectively, with 10 bases between them. The CDR3 is made up of 13 amino acids. Germline CDR1 reads SGHTA; CDR2 reads FQGTGA. CDR3 sequence (DNA): TGTGCCAGCAGCTCCATAGGTTCTCAGCCCCAGCATTTT. This sequence encodes CASSSIGSQPQHF.

This chain uses TRBV7-2 with TRBJ2-7; 9 nucleotides line up with TRBD2. Germline assignment: CDR1 SGHTA and CDR2 FQGNSA. The CDR3 spans 17 residues. V was pared by 5 bases and J by 0 bases, with 11 bases of the junction left unmatched. The CDR3 DNA reads as TGTGCCAGCAGCAAGGGGCTAGCGGGGCCCCTCTCCTACGAGCAGTACTTC. Translation gives CASSKGLAGPLSYEQYF.

The J gene is TRBJ1-2, the V gene TRBV7-9; D not certain. The CDR3 is made up of 16 amino acids. CDR1 is SEHNR and CDR2 is FQNEAQ in the germline V gene (reference sequence). The germline V and J ends were trimmed by 4 bases and 2 bases, with 17 bases remaining between them. The DNA of the CDR3 is TGTGCCAGCAGCTCTTTCGGAACGATGACAAACTATGGCTACACCTTC. It specifies CASSSFGTMTNYGYTF. Filled out from reference TRBV7-9 and TRBJ1-2, the complete variable domain reads DTGVSQNPRHKITKRGQNVTFRCDPISEHNRLYWYRQTLGQGPEFLTYFQNEAQLEKSRLLSDRFSAERPKGSFSTLEIQRTEQGDSAMYLCASSSFGTMTNYGYTFGSGTRLTVV.

This clonotype was recorded a few times. The rearrangement links TRBV6-1 to TRBJ2-7; 10 bases map to TRBD2. The V and J ends lost 8 bases and 0 bases, in that order; junction bases with no gene match: 7. This CDR3 has 15 residues. Germline CDR1 and CDR2: MNHNS and SASEGT. As DNA, the CDR3 is TGTGCCAGCCGGTGGTCTAGCGGGGGCTCCTACGAGCAGTACTTC. It codes for CASRWSSGGSYEQYF.

This sequence joins TRBV3-1 and TRBJ2-7; tentatively, D is TRBD2 (5 bases). Per germline, CDR1 LGHDT and CDR2 YNNKEL (reference sequence). Trimming removed 2 bases from V and 3 bases from J, with 8 bases in between. There are 13 residues in the CDR3. CDR3 DNA: TGTGCCAGCAGCCAACTCGGGGACTACGAGCAGTACTTC. Its translation is CASSQLGDYEQYF.

The V and J genes are TRBV12-3 or TRBV12-4 and TRBJ1-1, with D perhaps matching TRBD1 (6 bases). This CDR3 is built from 13 residues. Trimming pared 1 base from V and 9 bases from J, leaving 12 bases between. Written as DNA, the CDR3 is TGTGCCAGCAGTTTAGGCCCCGACAGGCAAGCTTTCTTT. Residues: CASSLGPDRQAFF.

The chain combines TRBV6-6 with TRBJ2-7; tentative D call: TRBD1 (5 bases). This CDR3 has 17 residues. Trimming removed 0 bases at V and 3 bases at J, with 18 bases between. Looked up from germline, CDR1 is MNHNY and CDR2 is SVGAGI (reference sequence). The CDR3 loop is CASSYSTYRSLNYEQYF. Written as DNA, the CDR3 is TGTGCCAGCAGTTACTCGACCTACAGGTCGTTGAACTACGAGCAGTACTTC.

This clonotype was found a few times. The chain has TRBV7-8 and TRBJ1-3; D is unclear. The CDR3 contains 14 residues. V lost 2 bases and J 2 bases, leaving 7 bases between the germline ends. Germline values: CDR1 SGHVS, CDR2 FQNEAQ. CDR3 region: CASSLLGTGNTIYF. As DNA, the CDR3 is TGTGCCAGCAGCTTACTGGGGACTGGAAACACCATATATTTT.

Points on this clonotype: At one of its ends the junction is not consistent with the germline gene, which may arise from a read error. The V call is TRBV12-3 or TRBV12-4, the J call TRBJ2-5; TRBD2 matches 11 bases. The CDR3 runs 13 residues. CDR3 in amino acids: CASSWRLAGSGDF. The CDR3 DNA reads as TGTGCCAGCAGTTGGCGACTAGCGGGGTCCGGGGACTTC.

The chain joins TRBV27 to TRBJ1-6, with a weak D call TRBD1 (5 bases). This CDR3 has 16 residues. Trimming shortened V by 5 bases and J by 7 bases, and 18 bases separated the two germline ends. The germline V gene has CDR1 MNHEY and CDR2 SMNVEV (reference sequence). The CDR3 spells CASSPPSQGWNSPLHF. The CDR3 DNA is TGTGCCAGCAGTCCCCCCTCCCAGGGATGGAATTCACCCCTCCACTTT.

The chain uses TRBV18 and TRBJ2-1, with 11 bases lining up with TRBD1. Germline-derived CDR1 and CDR2 are KGHSH and LQKENI. V shed 4 bases, J shed 8 bases, and the junction held 4 bases outside the gene matches. CDR3 length equals 14 residues. The CDR3 DNA follows: TGTGCCAGCTCACTAGGGACAGGGGGAGATGAGCAGTTCTTC. Translating it yields CASSLGTGGDEQFF.

This clonotype has a handful of counts. The V gene is TRBV20-1, the J gene TRBJ1-1; no clear D gene. This CDR3 has 17 residues. Germline V CDR1 and CDR2: DFQATT, SNEGSKA (reference sequence). The V gene lost 0 bases and the J gene lost 0 bases, with 17 bases spanning the gap. The CDR3: CSARDDGPGKVNTEAFF. CDR3 nucleotide sequence: TGCAGTGCTAGAGATGACGGACCGGGGAAAGTGAACACTGAAGCTTTCTTT.

Only a few counts were recorded for this clonotype. This rearrangement joins TRBV11-2 to TRBJ2-1; D unclear. This CDR3 region has 14 residues. Trimming took 2 bases from V and 5 from J, leaving 10 bases between them. The V gene's germline CDR1 is SGHAT and CDR2 FQNNGV. CDR3 sequence reads: CASSLSTDHNEQFF. CDR3 nucleotide sequence: TGTGCCAGCAGCTTATCAACAGACCACAATGAGCAGTTCTTC.

The chain carries TRBV20-1 and TRBJ2-7; 7 bases are shared with TRBD1. The CDR3 has 16 amino acids. V dropped 4 bases and J dropped 7; count of bases not matched to a gene: 19. CDR1 DFQATT and CDR2 SNEGSKA come from the germline V gene (reference sequence). This chain's CDR3 is CSAKIPGLARRGEQYF. The CDR3 DNA reads TGCAGTGCTAAAATCCCGGGGCTAGCCCGCAGGGGGGAGCAGTACTTC.

This clonotype was found once. V is TRBV28 and J is TRBJ2-1; 8 positions agree with TRBD2. From germline, CDR1 is MDHEN and CDR2 SYDVKM. The CDR3 sequence is 14 residues long. V lost 5 bases, J lost 6 bases, and 6 bases stayed unmatched. Here the CDR3 DNA reads TGTGCCAGCAGTACCCCGGGGGGGGGCAATGAGCAGTTCTTC. Translating it yields CASSTPGGGNEQFF.

CDR3 sequence reads: CASSQRLVRDNEQFF. DNA for the CDR3: TGTGCCAGCAGCCAACGACTAGTGAGGGACAATGAGCAGTTCTTC. The V gene is TRBV4-2, the J gene TRBJ2-1; D might be TRBD2 (6 bases). Germline V gives CDR1 LGHNA, CDR2 YNFKEQ. V lost 2 bases to trimming and J lost 5 bases, with 13 bases between them. The CDR3 is made up of 15 amino acids.

The chain joins TRBV6-1 to TRBJ1-2; 7 nucleotides line up with TRBD1. V gave up 6 bases and J gave up 5 bases; unmatched junction bases: 9. The length of the CDR3 is 14 residues. The V gene's germline CDR1 is MNHNS and CDR2 SASEGT. For the CDR3, the DNA is TGTGCCAGCAGGACCCCACAGGGGCGATATGGCTACACCTTC. Its translation: CASRTPQGRYGYTF.

CDR3 bases: TGTGCCAGCGGGCTCGACAGGGACTATTCACCCCTCCACTTT. Residues: CASGLDRDYSPLHF. The V and J genes are TRBV12-3 or TRBV12-4 and TRBJ1-6; 7 bases agree with TRBD1. After removal of 8 bases from V and 8 bases from J, the junction contained 9 bases not matched to a gene. This CDR3 region has 14 residues.

Ten or more counts support this clonotype. This chain uses TRBV7-2 with TRBJ2-3; 7 bases line up with TRBD1. V lost 6 bases, J lost 6 bases, and 0 bases stayed unmatched. Germline-derived CDR1 and CDR2 are SGHTA and FQGNSA. The length of the CDR3 is 11 residues. DNA for the CDR3: TGTGCCAGCAGGACAGGGGATACGCAGTATTTT. This codes for CASRTGDTQYF.

This clonotype was seen more than once but under ten times. The J gene is TRBJ2-7, the V gene TRBV7-9; weak D call: TRBD2 (6 bases). There are 14 residues in the CDR3. Per the germline V gene, CDR1 is SEHNR and CDR2 is FQNEAQ (reference sequence). Deletions cut 2 bases from V and 2 bases from J, with 10 bases between. The CDR3 bases are TGTGCCAGCAGCTTAACTAGCATAACCTACGAGCAGTACTTC. Translation: CASSLTSITYEQYF. Variable domain in full (rest from reference TRBV7-9 and TRBJ2-7): DTGVSQNPRHKITKRGQNVTFRCDPISEHNRLYWYRQTLGQGPEFLTYFQNEAQLEKSRLLSDRFSAERPKGSFSTLEIQRTEQGDSAMYLCASSLTSITYEQYFGPGTRLTVT.